The rows below give T cell receptor beta chains drawn from one sample of a study of T-cell reconstitution after alpha-beta-depleted transplantation in children. A single record per CDR3 protein comes from TCRdb applying MiXCR to the PCR reads. This table has 60,000 to 80,000 distinct CDR3 sequences, 5.5% to 7.5% appearing once. The input for sequencing was PBMCs from the stem cell graft donor, taken from the stem cell graft. Receptors were obtained from a human donor who donated a stem cell graft to a child with acute lymphoblastic leukemia. Each CDR3 is given with its conserved first and last residue. D genes are given only for firm matches. Rows give clone size only sometimes, using once, few, many, or a class for an expanded clone.

>TRBV6-2/TRBV6-3|TRBJ2-3|many|TRBD2
TGTGCCAGCAGTTACAGCGGGGGGGCCACAGATACGCAGTATTTT
CASSYSGGATDTQYF
>TRBV20-1|TRBJ1-3|many|.
TGCAGTGCTAGGATGATCTCTGGAAACACCATATATTTT
CSARMISGNTIYF
>TRBV5-6|TRBJ2-1|many|TRBD2
TGTGCCAGCAGCCTCCCGACTAGCGGGGCATACAATGAGCAGTTCTTC
CASSLPTSGAYNEQFF
>TRBV19|TRBJ2-3|few|.
TGTGCCAGTAGTATCGCAGGGGCCAGCACAGATACGCAGTATTTT
CASSIAGASTDTQYF
>TRBV10-3|TRBJ2-7|many|TRBD1
TGTGCCATCAGGGACAGGGAAAGCTCCTACGAGCAGTACTTC
CAIRDRESSYEQYF
>TRBV10-3|TRBJ1-2|many|.
TGTGCCATCAGTGAGTCCGGCCGAGCTAACTATGGCTACACCTTC
CAISESGRANYGYTF
>TRBV9|TRBJ2-2|many|TRBD2
TGTGCCAGCAGCGTAAGAGGGACTAGCGGGATTACCGGGGAGCTGTTTTTT
CASSVRGTSGITGELFF
>TRBV6-2/TRBV6-3|TRBJ1-1|many|TRBD1
TGTGCCAGCAGTTACACAGGGGTGGCGAACACTGAAGCTTTCTTT
CASSYTGVANTEAFF
>TRBV3-1|TRBJ1-2|many|.
TGTGCCAGCAGCCAATCCATTACAGGGCTCTATGGCTACACCTTC
CASSQSITGLYGYTF
>TRBV4-3|TRBJ1-5|many|.
TGCGCCAGCAGCCAAGATGCGTCCAATCAGCCCCAGCATTTT
CASSQDASNQPQHF
>TRBV7-8|TRBJ2-7|.|TRBD2
TGTGCCAGCAGCCCAGCAAAGGCTAGCGGGAACAAGCAGTACTTC
CASSPAKASGNKQYF